This T cell receptor (beta chain) was recovered during a study of regulatory T cells in long-lasting Graves disease. Points from the study as a whole: Exclusively peripheral blood, rather than thyroid tissue, was studied.

Germline V gene data show CDR1 as DFQATT and CDR2 as SNEGSKA (reference sequence). Trimming took 0 bases from V and 6 from J, leaving 8 bases between them. CDR3 length: 12 residues. Building of the TCR beta libraries involved iRepertoire HTBI primers and Arm-PCR of CDR3 regions. Per the authors' pipeline: Identification across samples found 62 TRBV and 12 to 15 TRBJ segments. TCRdb analysed the multiplex PCR reads with MiXCR anew, one entry per CDR3 protein. The V and J calls come from TCRdb's annotation, not from the publication. The table lists 310,000 or so distinct CDR3 sequences, around a fifth of them singletons. A word on this clonotype: Its antigen is not known.

Time point specified: persistent/refractory GD, antithyroid drugs over 5 years with positive TRAb. Making the TCR library involved RNA that had been extracted from PBMCs. The sample in question was peripheral blood mononuclear cells (PBMCs), obtained when the disease was refractory, from a patient treated with antithyroid drugs. The receptor's source is a female donor with Graves disease. V and J are TRBV20-1 and TRBJ1-2; D gene uncertain. CDR3 in amino acids: CSARDTTHGYTF. Here the CDR3 DNA reads TGCAGTGCTAGAGATACAACCCATGGCTACACCTTC.